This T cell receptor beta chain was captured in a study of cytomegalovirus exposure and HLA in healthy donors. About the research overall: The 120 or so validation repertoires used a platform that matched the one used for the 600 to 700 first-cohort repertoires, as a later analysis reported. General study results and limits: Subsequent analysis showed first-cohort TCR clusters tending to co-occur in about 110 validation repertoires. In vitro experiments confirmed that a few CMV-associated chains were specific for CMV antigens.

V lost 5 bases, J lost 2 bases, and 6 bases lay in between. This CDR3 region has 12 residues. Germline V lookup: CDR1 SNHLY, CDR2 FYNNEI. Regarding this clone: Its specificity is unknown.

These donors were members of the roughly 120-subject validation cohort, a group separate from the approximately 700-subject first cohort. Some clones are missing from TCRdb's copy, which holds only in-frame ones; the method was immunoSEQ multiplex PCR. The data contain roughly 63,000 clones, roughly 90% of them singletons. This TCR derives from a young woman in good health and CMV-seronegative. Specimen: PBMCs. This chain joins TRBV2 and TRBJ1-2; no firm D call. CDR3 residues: CASSSQNYGYTF. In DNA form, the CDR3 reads TGTGCCAGCAGTTCACAGAACTATGGCTACACCTTC.